The 31 T cell receptor beta chains given below trace back to one sample, sequenced in a study of blood T cells in healthy people across ages. Then a second PCR, running roughly 6 to 12 cycles, was carried out with a sample-barcoded 5' primer and a J-beta primer mix. TCRdb called the 5' RACE reads again in MiXCR, with one record for every CDR3 protein. There are about 1.4 million distinct CDR3 sequences in the sample; 55% to 75% occur only once, and more than 6% lies in the top ten. What was sequenced was blood. The receptors come from a man between 18 and 35 years old in good health.

This clonotype was counted only a few times. V and J are TRBV6-5 and TRBJ2-7; no reliable D call. Near its end, the DNA agrees better with TRBJ2-5, so the J call may be wrong. The V gene's germline CDR1 is MNHEY and CDR2 SVGAGI. The CDR3 covers 13 residues. The CDR3 spells CASRRLQWETQYF. The CDR3 DNA is TGTGCCAGCAGGCGACTTCAATGGGAGACCCAGTACTTC.

The chain couples TRBV11-2 to TRBJ1-2, with TRBD1 as a possible D gene (5 bases). This CDR3 is built from 13 residues. V was pared by 5 bases and J by 11 bases, with 18 bases between. Per germline, CDR1 SGHAT and CDR2 FQNNGV. CDR3 bases: TGTGCCAGCAGCCCCCGGGACTTTACGGGGTACACCTTC. Translation gives CASSPRDFTGYTF.

The chain uses TRBV9 and TRBJ2-5; D perhaps matches TRBD2 (6 bases). Trimming shortened V by 3 bases and J by 5 bases, and 14 bases separated the two germline ends. The CDR3 covers 14 residues. Germline CDR1 and CDR2: SGDLS and YYNGEE. The CDR3 DNA reads as TGTGCCAGCAGCGCCGCACCGGAGGGGGAGACCCAGTACTTC. Residues: CASSAAPEGETQYF.

The CDR3 DNA reads as TGCAGCGTTGGGGAAACCGGGGAGCTGTTTTTT. It yields the protein CSVGETGELFF. The chain couples TRBV29-1 to TRBJ2-2; no clear D. This CDR3 is 11 amino acids long. The V end lost 4 bases, the J end lost 5 bases, and 5 bases lay between the germline ends. Germline V lookup: CDR1 SQVTM, CDR2 ANQGSEA.

This chain joins TRBV5-1 and TRBJ2-4; TRBD2 aligns across 10 bases. This CDR3 has 16 residues. Trimming cost V 4 bases and J 8 bases; bases outside gene matches: 12. In germline, CDR1 is SGHRS, CDR2 YFSETQ. CDR3 amino acids: CASSPGLAVGGYIQYF. In DNA form, the CDR3 reads TGCGCCAGCAGCCCCGGACTAGCGGTAGGGGGATACATTCAGTACTTC. Full variable domain (outside the CDR3, taken from reference TRBV5-1 and TRBJ2-4): KAGVTQTPRYLIKTRGQQVTLSCSPISGHRSVSWYQQTPGQGLQFLFEYFSETQRNKGNFPGRFSGRQFSNSRSEMNVSTLELGDSALYLCASSPGLAVGGYIQYFGAGTRLSVL.

This chain uses TRBV5-1 with TRBJ2-7; D is ambiguous. The CDR3 covers 13 residues. Germline CDR1 and CDR2: SGHRS and YFSETQ. V dropped 4 bases and J dropped 3 bases, with 11 bases sitting between them. CDR3 sequence reads: CASSPAQNYEQYF. The DNA for the CDR3 is TGCGCCAGCAGCCCCGCACAGAACTACGAGCAGTACTTC.

The chain couples TRBV9 to TRBJ2-1; no clear D gene. The germline V and J ends were trimmed by 0 bases and 8 bases, with 15 bases remaining between them. Germline CDR1 and CDR2: SGDLS and YYNGEE. CDR3 length: 15 residues. In DNA, the CDR3 is TGTGCCAGCAGCGTAGGAGAATTTCGGGCGTATGAGCAGTTCTTC. Amino acid sequence: CASSVGEFRAYEQFF.

This chain joins TRBV28 and TRBJ2-4; TRBD2 agrees at 10 bases. V lost 5 bases, J lost 1 base, and 14 bases stayed unmatched. This CDR3 has 19 residues. Germline V gene data show CDR1 as MDHEN and CDR2 as SYDVKM. The CDR3 here is CASSPHGLAGVGAKNIQYF. CDR3 bases: TGTGCCAGCAGTCCTCACGGGCTAGCGGGAGTCGGGGCCAAAAACATTCAGTACTTC. The full variable domain, completed using reference TRBV28 and TRBJ2-4, is DVKVTQSSRYLVKRTGEKVFLECVQDMDHENMFWYRQDPGLGLRLIYFSYDVKMKEKGDIPEGYSVSREKKERFSLILESASTNQTSMYLCASSPHGLAGVGAKNIQYFGAGTRLSVL.

The V call is TRBV6-1, the J call TRBJ1-5; D uncertain. CDR1 is MNHNS, CDR2 SASEGT, per germline. The V end lost 2 bases, the J end lost 5 bases, and 10 bases lay between the germline ends. The CDR3 extends over 14 amino acids. The CDR3 loop reads CASSESEDYQPQHF. DNA for the CDR3: TGTGCCAGCAGTGAATCGGAGGATTATCAGCCCCAGCATTTT.

The chain combines TRBV19 with TRBJ2-2; 8 bases are shared with TRBD1. Trimming took 7 bases from V and 3 from J; bases not matched to a gene: 4. CDR3 length: 14 residues. Per germline, CDR1 LNHDA and CDR2 SQIVND (reference sequence). The CDR3 here is CASIDRGDTGELFF. CDR3 bases: TGTGCCAGTATCGACAGGGGCGACACCGGGGAGCTGTTTTTT.

V gene TRBV10-3 combines with J gene TRBJ2-5; D unclear. V shed 3 bases and J shed 5 bases, with 10 bases lying between them. The CDR3 is 13 amino acids. The V gene's germline CDR1 is ENHRY and CDR2 SYGVKD. CDR3 DNA: TGTGCCATCAGTGAATTAGGTATGGAGACCCAGTACTTC. Its translation: CAISELGMETQYF.

In this sample, this clonotype turned up a few times. The J gene is TRBJ2-3, the V gene TRBV12-3 or TRBV12-4; the match to TRBD2 covers 16 bases. The CDR3 contains 17 residues. V lost 8 bases and J lost 3; bases outside the gene matches: 8. The CDR3 reads CASSNGTSGRETDTQYF. DNA for the CDR3: TGTGCCAGCTCCAACGGGACTAGCGGGAGGGAAACAGATACGCAGTATTTT.

The chain carries TRBV5-1 and TRBJ2-7, with D possibly matching TRBD2 (5 bases). This CDR3 is 16 amino acids long. The germline CDR1 and CDR2 sequences are SGHRS and YFSETQ. V was pared by 0 bases and J by 5 bases, with 18 bases between. The CDR3 sequence is CASSLEGTGFGDEQYF. The CDR3 DNA reads as TGCGCCAGCAGCTTGGAAGGCACGGGGTTTGGGGACGAGCAGTACTTC.

J is TRBJ2-6 and V is TRBV5-1; weak D call: TRBD1 (5 bases). Germline CDR1 and CDR2: SGHRS and YFSETQ. Trimming took 5 bases from V and 0 from J, leaving 12 bases between them. The CDR3 is 16 amino acids. CDR3 DNA: TGCGCCAGCAGGCTTGACAGTCCCTCTGGGGCCAACGTCCTGACTTTC. Its translation: CASRLDSPSGANVLTF.

The rearrangement joins TRBV4-1 to TRBJ2-4; possible D gene TRBD2, 5 bases. TRBJ2-7 matches the DNA end more closely, so the J call is doubtful. The CDR3 spans 14 residues. Germline V gene data show CDR1 as MGHRA and CDR2 as YSYEKL. CDR3 DNA sequence: TGCGCCAGCAGCCAAGTTTTTGGGAGATACGAGCAGTACTTC. Its protein product is CASSQVFGRYEQYF.

The rearrangement uses TRBV21-1 and TRBJ2-7. TRBV21-1 is labeled a pseudogene. The CDR3 length is 16 residues. The DNA of the CDR3 is TGTGCCAGCAGTTTCGCGACCGGCCAACTCTTTTACGAGCAGTACTTC. Translating it yields CASSFATGQLFYEQYF.

This CDR3 reads CAISESGGLRPTEAFF. In nucleotides, the CDR3 is TGTGCCATCAGTGAGTCCGGGGGACTAAGGCCTACTGAAGCTTTCTTT. The chain couples TRBV10-3 to TRBJ1-1, with TRBD1 as a possible D gene (5 bases). Germline V lookup: CDR1 ENHRY, CDR2 SYGVKD. The CDR3 consists of 16 residues. V was clipped by 0 bases and J by 5 bases, with 16 bases between them.

The table lists this clonotype with a few counts. The chain joins TRBV10-3 to TRBJ2-1; no clear D. The length of the CDR3 is 14 residues. The V end lost 0 bases, the J end lost 11 bases, and 14 bases lay between the germline ends. Germline V gives CDR1 ENHRY, CDR2 SYGVKD. CDR3 sequence reads: CAISESSRLSQQFF. The CDR3 coding sequence is TGTGCCATCAGTGAGTCCTCGCGCCTCAGTCAGCAGTTCTTC.

V is TRBV20-1 and J is TRBJ2-1, with no clear D. Germline CDR1 DFQATT, CDR2 SNEGSKA (reference sequence). The CDR3 totals 13 residues. The V end was cut by 2 bases, the J end by 3 bases, with 8 bases between. Written as DNA, the CDR3 is TGCAGTGCTAGATTGGACGACTACAATGAGCAGTTCTTC. This codes for CSARLDDYNEQFF.

Only one count was recorded for this clonotype. The V and J genes are TRBV7-2 and TRBJ2-1; 9 nucleotides agree with TRBD1. CDR1 SGHTA and CDR2 FQGNSA come from the germline V gene. The V and J ends lost 11 bases and 3 bases, in that order; junction bases with no gene match: 5. The CDR3 length is 13 residues. The CDR3 region is CAATGQGYNEQFF. The CDR3 DNA reads TGTGCCGCCACGGGACAGGGCTACAATGAGCAGTTCTTC.

This chain connects TRBV29-1 to TRBJ2-7, with TRBD2 matching over 8 bases. V dropped 4 bases and J dropped 5; count of bases not matched to a gene: 4. Germline loops: CDR1 SQVTM, CDR2 ANQGSEA. This CDR3 is 12 amino acids long. The CDR3: CSVAGGPHEQYF. CDR3 DNA: TGCAGCGTTGCGGGAGGGCCACACGAGCAGTACTTC.

The chain uses TRBV14 and TRBJ2-7, with D possibly being TRBD1 (6 bases). The DNA end is a closer match to TRBJ2-5, so the J assignment may be wrong. The CDR3 contains 16 residues. Germline CDR1 and CDR2: SGHDN and FVKESK. The CDR3 is CASSQDPPGARETQYF. CDR3 sequence (DNA): TGTGCCAGCAGCCAAGATCCGCCAGGGGCGAGGGAGACCCAGTACTTC.

The chain is built from TRBV16 and TRBJ1-1; D is uncertain. The CDR3 totals 14 residues. The germline V gene has CDR1 KGHSY and CDR2 FQNENV. The V end was cut by 0 bases, the J end by 4 bases, with 9 bases between. The CDR3 spells CASSQSILGTEAFF. The CDR3 DNA reads TGTGCCAGCAGCCAATCCATTCTGGGCACTGAAGCTTTCTTT.

The chain has TRBV20-1 and TRBJ2-6; D ambiguous. The ends were cut back, 5 bases at V and 0 bases at J, with 11 bases in the middle. Germline-derived CDR1 and CDR2 are DFQATT and SNEGSKA (reference sequence). The CDR3 spans 15 residues. The CDR3 sequence is CSAPKDYSGANVLTF. CDR3 in DNA: TGCAGTGCTCCAAAAGATTACTCTGGGGCCAACGTCCTGACTTTC.

The V gene is TRBV5-1, the J gene TRBJ1-4; D uncertain. From germline, CDR1 is SGHRS and CDR2 YFSETQ. V shed 4 bases and J shed 0 bases, with 13 bases lying between them. The CDR3 has 16 amino acids. The CDR3 DNA sequence: TGCGCCAGCAGCACAATGGCCACAGCAACTAATGAAAAACTGTTTTTT. This sequence encodes CASSTMATATNEKLFF. Together with reference TRBV5-1 and TRBJ1-4, the CDR3 gives the full variable domain: KAGVTQTPRYLIKTRGQQVTLSCSPISGHRSVSWYQQTPGQGLQFLFEYFSETQRNKGNFPGRFSGRQFSNSRSEMNVSTLELGDSALYLCASSTMATATNEKLFFGSGTQLSVL.

The J gene is TRBJ2-1, the V gene TRBV12-3 or TRBV12-4; perhaps D is TRBD1 or TRBD2 (5 bases each). V was pared by 1 base and J by 5 bases, with 9 bases between. This CDR3 is 14 amino acids long. CDR3 residues: CASSLGDGDNEQFF. For the CDR3, the DNA is TGTGCCAGCAGTTTAGGGGACGGAGACAATGAGCAGTTCTTC.

This sequence joins TRBV7-9 and TRBJ2-3, with D unresolved. Germline-derived CDR1 and CDR2 are SEHNR and FQNEAQ (reference sequence). The CDR3 runs 15 residues. Trimming removed 1 base at V and 2 bases at J, with 10 bases between. CDR3 sequence (DNA): TGTGCCAGCAGCTTAGTTCAGCAACCCACAGATACGCAGTATTTT. Protein sequence: CASSLVQQPTDTQYF.

This clonotype has more than one count but fewer than ten. This chain connects TRBV15 to TRBJ2-5; a weak D match, TRBD2 (6 bases). V shed 1 base and J shed 5 bases, with 17 bases lying between them. In germline, CDR1 is LNHNV, CDR2 YYDKDF (reference sequence). The CDR3 has 16 residues. The CDR3 reads CATSRAGTPPGETQYF. The DNA for the CDR3 is TGTGCCACCAGCAGAGCCGGGACTCCCCCAGGCGAGACCCAGTACTTC.

This clonotype appeared a few times. The chain employs TRBV29-1 and TRBJ2-7; the D is unclear. In germline, CDR1 is SQVTM, CDR2 ANQGSEA. With 5 bases removed from V and 3 bases from J, the gap between germline ends came to 11 bases. The CDR3 consists of 12 residues. CDR3 in amino acids: CSVLNPGYEQYF. The CDR3 DNA follows: TGCAGCGTTTTAAACCCCGGCTACGAGCAGTACTTC.

The CDR3 bases are TGTGCCAGCTCTGGAGTGGGGGGGGCCCAGCATTTT. Encoded protein: CASSGVGGAQHF. The genes are TRBV27 and TRBJ1-5, with D possibly matching TRBD1 (5 bases). CDR3 size: 12 residues. Trimming left V 8 bases short and J 11 bases short, with 16 bases between. From germline, CDR1 is MNHEY and CDR2 SMNVEV (reference sequence).

The J gene is TRBJ2-7, the V gene TRBV12-3 or TRBV12-4; TRBD2 matches at 11 bases. J gave up 1 base and V 0 bases, and 2 bases lay outside the gene matches. CDR3 length: 16 amino acids. The CDR3 reads CASSLAASGGSYEQYF. Here the CDR3 DNA reads TGTGCCAGCAGTTTAGCGGCTAGCGGGGGGTCCTACGAGCAGTACTTC.